Listed here is a single TCR beta chain. The antigen is not known. The data were obtained in a study of a mutant IDH1 vaccine in newly diagnosed glioma. TCRdb keeps only in-frame clones here, not all; method: immunoSEQ multiplex PCR. The table includes fewer than 35,000 clones, around 81% detected once. Trimming removed 2 bases from V and 4 bases from J; junction bases left unmatched: 8. There are 15 residues in the CDR3. CDR1 is MNHNS and CDR2 is SASEGT in the germline V gene. Specified time point: week 47, end of study. Mutant IDH1 20-mer peptide, at 300 ug, made up each vaccine dose, with topical imiquimod.

This sequence joins TRBV6-1 and TRBJ2-7; the match to TRBD1 covers 7 bases. This TCR came from a man aged 30 to 39 with glioma. This material consisted of PBMCs, taken from a glioma patient whose treatment included an IDH1 peptide vaccine. DNA for the CDR3: TGTGCCAGCAGTGAATGGGGGACAGAAGGGTACGAGCAGTACTTC. As protein: CASSEWGTEGYEQYF.